The 2 T cell receptor beta chains given below trace back to one sample, sequenced in a study of CD8+CD57+ T cells in acquired aplastic anemia. Genomic DNA constituted the template upon which TCR beta VDJ and CDR3 profiling was performed. Each CDR3 protein is one row after TCRdb ran MiXCR on the reads. The sample yields 150,000 to 200,000 distinct CDR3 sequences, roughly 48% seen once. In patients chosen for sequencing, flow cytometry had shown CD8+CD57+ cell expansion. The sample was sorted CD4+, CD8+, or CD8+CD57+ T cells (not recorded which) from PBMCs. These receptors were obtained from a human donor with aplastic anemia.

The chain employs TRBV28 and TRBJ1-1, with 9 nucleotides matching TRBD1. The CDR3 runs 14 residues. With 5 bases clipped from V and 3 bases from J, the junction kept 4 bases outside the gene matches. From germline, CDR1 is MDHEN and CDR2 SYDVKM. CDR3 DNA: TGTGCCAGCAGTACAGGGGGCGCACACACTGAAGCTTTCTTT. Residues: CASSTGGAHTEAFF.

There are a few counts of this clonotype. The chain carries TRBV20-1 and TRBJ1-1; D might be TRBD1 (5 bases). V lost 0 bases to trimming and J lost 11 bases, with 19 bases between them. The CDR3 sequence is 14 residues long. The V gene's germline CDR1 is DFQATT and CDR2 SNEGSKA (reference sequence). The CDR3 loop is CSARDTPGRESAFF. The CDR3 nucleotides read TGCAGTGCTAGAGATACCCCCGGCAGGGAGAGCGCTTTCTTT.